What follows describes a single T cell receptor beta chain. The antigen remains unidentified. It was with 60 Vbeta and 13 Jbeta primers that the PCR ran. TCRdb's table, derived via immunoSEQ multiplex PCR, lists solely in-frame clones and lacks some. Of around 100,000 clones listed, over 75% are singletons. This sample is part of a study of cytomegalovirus exposure and HLA in healthy donors. Findings of the study overall: In a later analysis, CMV-associated beta chains were mostly HLA-associated, it appeared. Roughly uniform sequencing depth across donors was assumed, possibly incorrectly.

CDR3 length: 15 amino acids. From germline, CDR1 is MDHEN and CDR2 SYDVKM. With 4 bases clipped from V and 4 bases from J, the junction kept 6 bases outside the gene matches. The sample taken for sequencing was PBMCs. This TCR was recovered from a man younger than 40 in good health and CMV-seronegative. This chain joins TRBV28 and TRBJ1-5; 8 bases agree with TRBD1. The CDR3 DNA follows: TGTGCCAGCAGTTGGCGACAGGGGCTGAATCAGCCCCAGCATTTT. This encodes CASSWRQGLNQPQHF.